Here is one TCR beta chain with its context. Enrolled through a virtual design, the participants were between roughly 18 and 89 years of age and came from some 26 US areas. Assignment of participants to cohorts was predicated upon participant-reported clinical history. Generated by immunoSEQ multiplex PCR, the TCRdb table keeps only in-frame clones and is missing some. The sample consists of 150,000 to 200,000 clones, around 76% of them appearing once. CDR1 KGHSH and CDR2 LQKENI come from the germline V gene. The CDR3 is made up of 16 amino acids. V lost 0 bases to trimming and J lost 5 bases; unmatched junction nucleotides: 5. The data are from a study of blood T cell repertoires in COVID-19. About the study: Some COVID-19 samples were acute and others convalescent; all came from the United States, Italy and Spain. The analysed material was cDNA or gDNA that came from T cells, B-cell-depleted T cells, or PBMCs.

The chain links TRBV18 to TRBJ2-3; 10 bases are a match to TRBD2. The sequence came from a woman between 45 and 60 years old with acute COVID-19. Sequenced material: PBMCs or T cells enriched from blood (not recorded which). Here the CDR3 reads CASSPPVAGGIDTQYF. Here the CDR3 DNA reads TGTGCCAGCTCACCACCGGTAGCGGGGGGAATAGATACGCAGTATTTT. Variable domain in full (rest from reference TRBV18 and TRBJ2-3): NAGVMQNPRHLVRRRGQEARLRCSPMKGHSHVYWYRQLPEEGLKFMVYLQKENIIDESGMPKERFSAEFPKEGPSILRIQQVVRGDSAAYFCASSPPVAGGIDTQYFGPGTRLTVL.